The clone carrying this TCR beta chain occurred once. The entry originates in a study of blood T cell repertoires in COVID-19. Study-level background: Material from acute and convalescent COVID-19 was sourced from the United States, Italy and Spain. PBMCs, B-cell-depleted T cells, or T cells were the source of the cDNA or gDNA that made up the material.

In the original workflow: Reference gene primers were amplified, and this amplification served to estimate nucleated cell counts. Produced via immunoSEQ multiplex PCR; TCRdb's table is partial and in-frame only. That table is the source of V, J and clone size, and D and trimming were worked out from the DNA. The repertoire holds a few hundred thousand clones, with 85% to 90% as singletons. Germline values: CDR1 SGHTA, CDR2 FQGTGA. Trimming removed 5 bases at V and 1 base at J, with 11 bases between. This CDR3 has 14 residues. The sequenced sample was peripheral blood. This sequence originates from a woman between 50 and 59 years old with COVID-19, enrolled during active disease. The chain links TRBV7-3 to TRBJ1-1; a possible D gene is TRBD1 (6 bases). The CDR3 nucleotides read TGTGCCAGCAGCCCCGGGACAACGAACACTGAAGCTTTCTTT. Translated: CASSPGTTNTEAFF.